This is a list of T cell receptor beta chains from one sample in a study of T cells in Graves' hyperthyroidism and ophthalmopathy. TCRdb reanalysed the multiplex PCR reads using MiXCR and keeps one entry per CDR3 protein. This sample has around 600,000 distinct CDR3 sequences, with about 14% found just once. Sequenced: blood. These receptor sequences come from a woman aged 50 to 65 with Graves' ophthalmopathy. Both conserved end residues are part of each CDR3. The order of the fields is clone size, V gene, D gene, J gene, CDR3 DNA, CDR3 protein. D genes are given only for firm matches. Where a row states a size, it is once, few, many or the class of an expanded clone; other rows omit it.

many	TRBV11-2	.	TRBJ2-5	TGTGCCAGCAGCTTAGATTCGAGATACCAAGAGACCCAGTACTTC	CASSLDSRYQETQYF
many	TRBV18	TRBD2	TRBJ2-1	TGTGCCAGCTCACCACAGGGGACTAGCTCTAGTGAGCAGTTCTTC	CASSPQGTSSSEQFF
many	TRBV28	.	TRBJ2-2	TGTGCCAGCAGCCTTAGGACGGCGGCCTACGGGGAGCTGTTTTTT	CASSLRTAAYGELFF
.	TRBV6-1	TRBD2	TRBJ2-1	TGTGCCAGCAGGGTCGGGACTAGCGGGAGATGCGGCTACAATGAGCAGTTCTTC	CASRVGTSGRCGYNEQFF
many	TRBV25-1	.	TRBJ2-5	TGTGCCAGCAGTGAATTCACAGGGAGCGAAGAGACCCAGTACTTC	CASSEFTGSEETQYF
few	TRBV6-1	.	TRBJ1-6	TGTGCCAGCAAGAAACGGAGCTCCTATAATTCACCCCTCCACTTT	CASKKRSSYNSPLHF
.	TRBV18	.	TRBJ2-2	TGTGCCAGCTCACCAGAACCGGGAATGGGAACCGGGGAGCTGTTTTTT	CASSPEPGMGTGELFF
many	TRBV13	.	TRBJ2-1	TGTGCCAGCAGCTTCGCAGTTAGCGGTGAGCAGTTCTTC	CASSFAVSGEQFF
many	TRBV7-9	.	TRBJ2-5	TGTGCCAGCAGCTTGGAGGGACTCCCACAGGAGACCCAGTACTTC	CASSLEGLPQETQYF
.	TRBV15	TRBD2	TRBJ2-1	TGTGCCACCGGCGCACCGAGGACTAGAAAGTTTGAGCAGTTCTTC	CATGAPRTRKFEQFF
many	TRBV2	TRBD1	TRBJ1-2	TGTGCCAGCAGTGAGGGCCAACAGGGGTTTAACGGCTACACCTTC	CASSEGQQGFNGYTF
many	TRBV5-1	TRBD1	TRBJ2-4	TGCGCCAGCAGCTTGACCGGGACAGAGAAAAACATTCAGTACTTC	CASSLTGTEKNIQYF
many	TRBV12-3/TRBV12-4	TRBD2	TRBJ2-7	TGTGCCAGCAGCCAAATGGGACTAGCGGGATCCTACGAGCAGTACTTC	CASSQMGLAGSYEQYF
.	TRBV20-1	TRBD1	TRBJ2-7	TGCAGTGCTAGAAGGACAGGGATGGGTGAGCAGTACTTC	CSARRTGMGEQYF
few	TRBV10-3	.	TRBJ1-4	TGTGCCATCAGTCAAAGTACCAGGGATCCTGAAAAACTGTTTTTT	CAISQSTRDPEKLFF
many	TRBV20-1	.	TRBJ2-3	TGCAGTGCTAGAGATCCGGCAGATACGCAGTATTTT	CSARDPADTQYF
many	TRBV24-1	TRBD1	TRBJ2-7	TGTGCCACCAGTGGCGGACAGGGTTCCTACGAGCAGTACTTC	CATSGGQGSYEQYF
many	TRBV19	.	TRBJ1-1	TGTGCCACTCGACACGTTTCGAACACTGAAGCTTTCTTT	CATRHVSNTEAFF
few	TRBV15	.	TRBJ2-7	TGTGCCACCAGCAGCCTAGGGCGCTCCTACGAGCAGTACTTC	CATSSLGRSYEQYF
few	TRBV6-2/TRBV6-3	.	TRBJ2-7	TGTGCCAGCAGTTCGAAGGGGAGCTCCTACGAGCAGTACTTC	CASSSKGSSYEQYF
many	TRBV20-1	TRBD2	TRBJ2-1	TGCAGTGCTAGATGGACAGGGAGACTAGCGGGGTCCTACAATGAGCAGTTCTTC	CSARWTGRLAGSYNEQFF
many	TRBV7-9	.	TRBJ1-2	TGTGCCAGCAGCTTATTTGAGGGGCCTAACTATGGCTACACCTTC	CASSLFEGPNYGYTF
.	TRBV7-9	TRBD1	TRBJ1-1	TGTGCCAGCAGCTTAGGGGGACAGCAAGCTTTCTTT	CASSLGGQQAFF
many	TRBV30	.	TRBJ2-2	TGTGCCCCCAAGGGAAAGCGGGTAATCGGGGAGCTGTTTTTT	CAPKGKRVIGELFF
.	TRBV29-1	TRBD2	TRBJ2-3	TGCAGCGTTAGCGGGAGAGGCACAGATACGCAGTATTTT	CSVSGRGTDTQYF
few	TRBV20-1	.	TRBJ2-7	TGCAGTGCTAGAGCGGGAGACCCCTACGAGCAGTACTTC	CSARAGDPYEQYF
.	TRBV19	.	TRBJ2-1	TGTGCCAGTAGTAGGCAGCAAGGGCTAGGGGACAATGAGCAGTTCTTC	CASSRQQGLGDNEQFF
few	TRBV2	TRBD1	TRBJ1-6	TGTGCCAGCAGTGAGGGACAGGGCAATTCACCCCTCCACTTT	CASSEGQGNSPLHF
many	TRBV28	TRBD1	TRBJ1-5	TGTGCCAGCAGTTTATGGATACAGGGGGGAGAGAATCAGCCCCAGCATTTT	CASSLWIQGGENQPQHF
few	TRBV6-6	.	TRBJ2-5	TGTGCCAGCAGTTACTCCTTGTTCAAGTTGGAGACCCAGTACTTC	CASSYSLFKLETQYF
few	TRBV28	TRBD2	TRBJ2-1	TGTGCCAGCAGTTTCGGGGGGGGGGATGAGCAGTTCTTC	CASSFGGGDEQFF
many	TRBV12-3/TRBV12-4	.	TRBJ2-7	TGTGCCAGCAGTTCGCTAGCAGGCGAGCAGTACTTC	CASSSLAGEQYF
.	TRBV20-1	TRBD1	TRBJ1-1	TGCAGTCTTGAGGGGGCCTTAGTGATAAACACTGAAGCTTTCTTT	CSLEGALVINTEAFF
many	TRBV11-1	.	TRBJ2-2	TGTGCCAGCAGCTTAGGTCGGACTACCTACACCGGGGAGCTGTTTTTT	CASSLGRTTYTGELFF
many	TRBV7-8	TRBD2	TRBJ2-5	TGTGCCAGCAGCTGGGGACTAGCGGGAGGGGGACCGGGAGAGACCCAGTACTTC	CASSWGLAGGGPGETQYF
many	TRBV3-1	.	TRBJ2-2	TGTGCCAGCAGCCAAGATAGGTCGACTAGGGCGAACACCGGGGAGCTGTTTTTT	CASSQDRSTRANTGELFF
.	TRBV5-1	TRBD1	TRBJ2-1	TGCGCCAGCTCAGACGAGGGACAGGGTCGCTGGGAGCAGTTCTTC	CASSDEGQGRWEQFF
many	TRBV5-1	TRBD2	TRBJ2-7	TGCGCCAGCAGCTTGGAGAGCGGGAGGTCGGGGGAGCAGTACTTC	CASSLESGRSGEQYF
many	TRBV20-1	.	TRBJ2-3	TGCAGTGCTAGATCGGGCTCCACAGATACGCAGTATTTT	CSARSGSTDTQYF
many	TRBV25-1	.	TRBJ1-1	TGTGCCAGCAGTGGCCCGGGAACATGGGACACTGAAGCTTTCTTT	CASSGPGTWDTEAFF
few	TRBV11-3	.	TRBJ1-2	TGTGCCAGCACCGTGGGCCCCACTAACTATGGCTACACCTTC	CASTVGPTNYGYTF
few	TRBV20-1	.	TRBJ1-5	TGCAGTGCTAGAGATTCACCCGACCCCGACAGGCGGAAGCAGCCCCAGCATTTT	CSARDSPDPDRRKQPQHF
many	TRBV19	.	TRBJ1-1	TGTGCCAGTAGTATCCAGGGGAACACTGAAGCTTTCTTT	CASSIQGNTEAFF
.	TRBV5-1	TRBD2	TRBJ2-3	TGCGCCAGCAGCTTGCCTAGCGGGAGCGACACAGATACGCAGTATTTT	CASSLPSGSDTDTQYF
.	TRBV28	.	TRBJ2-1	TGTGCCAGCAAGGGACAGGGGGTACTAGCGGGAGTAGGATCCTACAATGAGCAGTTCTTC	CASKGQGVLAGVGSYNEQFF
.	TRBV29-1	.	TRBJ1-2	TGCAGCGTCGGACAGTTACAGAACTATGGCTACACCTTC	CSVGQLQNYGYTF
few	TRBV27	TRBD1	TRBJ2-7	TGTGCCAGCACACCGGGACAGGGCTACGAGCAGTACTTC	CASTPGQGYEQYF
many	TRBV20-1	.	TRBJ1-5	TGCAGTGCTAGGGACACTACCCAGCCCCAGCATTTT	CSARDTTQPQHF
many	TRBV27	.	TRBJ2-3	TGTGCCAGCAGTCATCGAAGGGATACGCAGTATTTT	CASSHRRDTQYF
few	TRBV7-2	TRBD1	TRBJ1-1	TGTGCCAGCAGACGCCGGGACAGATTATTCCCGGCTGAAGCTTTCTTT	CASRRRDRLFPAEAFF